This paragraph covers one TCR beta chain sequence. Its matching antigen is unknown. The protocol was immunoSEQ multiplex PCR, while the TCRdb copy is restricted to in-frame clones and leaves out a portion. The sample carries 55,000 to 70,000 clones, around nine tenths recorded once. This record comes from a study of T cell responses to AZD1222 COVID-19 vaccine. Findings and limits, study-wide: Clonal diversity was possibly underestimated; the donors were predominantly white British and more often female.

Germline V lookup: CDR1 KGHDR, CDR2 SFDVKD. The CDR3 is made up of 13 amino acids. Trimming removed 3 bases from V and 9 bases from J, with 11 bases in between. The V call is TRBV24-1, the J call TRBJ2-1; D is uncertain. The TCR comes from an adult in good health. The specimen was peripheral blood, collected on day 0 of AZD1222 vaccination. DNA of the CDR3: TGTGCCACCAGTGATCACATAGAAACTGAGCAGTTCTTC. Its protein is CATSDHIETEQFF.